Listed below are T cell receptor beta chains from one sample, sequenced in a study of T cells after posttransplantation cyclophosphamide. Assay: immunoSEQ multiplex PCR; the TCRdb copy retains only in-frame clones and omits some. Of 2,700 or so clones listed, around 72% are singletons. Sequenced material: PBMCs, taken after allogeneic stem cell transplant with posttransplant cyclophosphamide. The origin of the receptors is a female patient aged 45-65 years who received an allogeneic stem cell transplant from a related donor, was CMV-positive, and had no GVHD. Some T cells may arise from the graft donor. Both conserved end residues are part of each CDR3. A D gene is named only where the DNA matches it firmly. The size field is filled for only some rows; it gives once, few, many or a size class.

TRBJ2-4 TRBV7-2 NA 15 TRBD2 TGTGCCAGCAGCCCAAATAGCGGGGGCAAAAACATTCAGTACTTC CASSPNSGGKNIQYF
TRBJ1-1 TRBV10-3 NA 16 TRBD1 TGTGCCATCAGTGAGTCTATAAGACAGGGAGTAACTGAAGCTTTCTTT CAISESIRQGVTEAFF
TRBJ1-4 TRBV14 NA 15 NA TGTGCCAGCAGCCCACGGTGGCAGGGAAGTGAAAAACTGTTTTTT CASSPRWQGSEKLFF
TRBJ2-7 TRBV7-2 NA 17 TRBD2 TGTGCCAGCAGCTTAGTGGGCGGGGGGGAGGTAGGGTACGAGCAGTACTTC CASSLVGGGEVGYEQYF
TRBJ2-3 TRBV11-3 NA 14 TRBD1 TGTGCCAGCAGCGACAGGGGAGTTGGGTGGACGCAGTATTTT CASSDRGVGWTQYF
TRBJ2-5 TRBV6-5 NA 14 TRBD2 TGTGCCAGCAGAAAGACAGCGGGACAAGAGACCCAGTACTTC CASRKTAGQETQYF
TRBJ2-7 TRBV29-1 NA 14 TRBD1 TGCAGCGTCATTAAGACAGGGGACTTCTACGAGCAGTACTTC CSVIKTGDFYEQYF
TRBJ2-7 TRBV5-1 NA 16 TRBD1 TGCGCCAGCAGCCCCAGTTTGGGACAGGGGACTTACGAGCAGTACTTC CASSPSLGQGTYEQYF
TRBJ1-1 TRBV30 NA 15 TRBD1 TGTGCCTGGAGAGGGACAGGCTTTATGAACACTGAAGCTTTCTTT CAWRGTGFMNTEAFF
TRBJ2-2 TRBV5-4 NA 16 TRBD2 TGTGCCAGCAGCTTGGAAGCGGGAGTAAGTACCGGGGAGCTGTTTTTT CASSLEAGVSTGELFF
TRBJ1-3 TRBV6-5 NA 15 NA TGTGCCAGCAGTTACTCGGCCCTCTCTGGAAACACCATATATTTT CASSYSALSGNTIYF
TRBJ2-2 TRBV10-1 NA 14 NA TGCGCCAGCAGTGAGTCTACCGAGGGAGGGGAGCTGTTTTTT CASSESTEGGELFF
TRBJ1-5 TRBV28 NA 16 NA TGTGCCAGCAGTTTATCTCCTGGACAGCCCAATCAGCCCCAGCATTTT CASSLSPGQPNQPQHF
TRBJ2-7 TRBV5-1 NA 16 TRBD1 TGCGCCAGCAGCGGGGGGACAGGAGCTCTCACCTACGAGCAGTACTTC CASSGGTGALTYEQYF
TRBJ2-1 TRBV6-1 medium-sized 14 NA TGTGCCAGCAGTGAAACCGGGGTACACAATGAGCAGTTCTTC CASSETGVHNEQFF
TRBJ1-5 TRBV5-1 NA 14 NA TGCGCCAGCAGCCCAGGGGCCCCCAATCAGCCCCAGCATTTT CASSPGAPNQPQHF
TRBJ2-6 TRBV18 few 16 NA TGTGCCAGCTCACCACCCCAGGGGTCTGGGGCCAACGTCCTGACTTTC CASSPPQGSGANVLTF
TRBJ2-3 TRBV5-1 NA 15 NA TGCGCCAGCAGCTTGGACTTCACTAGCACAGATACGCAGTATTTT CASSLDFTSTDTQYF
TRBJ2-7 TRBV6-1 few 14 NA TGTGCCAGCAGTGATACGGCGGTAACCTACGAGCAGTACTTC CASSDTAVTYEQYF
TRBJ2-7 TRBV5-1 NA 13 TRBD2 TGCGCCAGCGGGGGGGATAGCTCCTACGAGCAGTACTTC CASGGDSSYEQYF
TRBJ2-1 TRBV9 NA 14 NA TGTGCCAGCAGCGTAGTTCCCCGGGGCAATGAGCAGTTCTTC CASSVVPRGNEQFF